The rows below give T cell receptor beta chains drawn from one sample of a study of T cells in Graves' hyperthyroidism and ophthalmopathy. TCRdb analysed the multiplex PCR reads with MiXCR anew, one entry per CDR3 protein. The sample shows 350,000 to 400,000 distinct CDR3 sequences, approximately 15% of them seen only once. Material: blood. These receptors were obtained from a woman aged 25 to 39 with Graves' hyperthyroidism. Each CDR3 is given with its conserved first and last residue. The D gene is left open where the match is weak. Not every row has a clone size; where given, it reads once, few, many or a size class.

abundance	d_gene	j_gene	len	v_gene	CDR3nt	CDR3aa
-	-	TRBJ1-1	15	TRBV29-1	TGCAGCGTTACGGGAGCCTCTTCGCTAAACACTGAAGCTTTCTTT	CSVTGASSLNTEAFF
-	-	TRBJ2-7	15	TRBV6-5	TGTGCCAGCAGTTACTCGAATAGCAGGGGTAACGAGCAGTACTTC	CASSYSNSRGNEQYF
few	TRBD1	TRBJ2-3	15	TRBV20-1	TGCAGTGCGGATGACAGGGCCATGCGCACAGATACGCAGTATTTT	CSADDRAMRTDTQYF
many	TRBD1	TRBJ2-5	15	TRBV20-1	TGCAGTGCGACCGGGGACAGGGGTACCCAAGAGACCCAGTACTTC	CSATGDRGTQETQYF
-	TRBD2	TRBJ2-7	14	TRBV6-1	TGTGCCAGCAGTCCGGGACTAGCGGGGGGGGAGCAGTACTTC	CASSPGLAGGEQYF
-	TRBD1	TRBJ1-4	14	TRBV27	TGTGCCAGCAGTTCCAGACAGGGGCTTGAAAAACTGTTTTTT	CASSSRQGLEKLFF
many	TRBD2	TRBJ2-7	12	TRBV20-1	TGCAGTGCTAGCGGGAGGGCCTACGAGCAGTACTTC	CSASGRAYEQYF
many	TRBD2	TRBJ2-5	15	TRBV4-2	TGTGCCAGCGGAACGACTAGCGGGAGTTCTCAGACCCAGTACTTC	CASGTTSGSSQTQYF
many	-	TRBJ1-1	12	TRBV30	TGTGCCTGGAGTGTATCGGGGGGGGTAGCTTTCTTT	CAWSVSGGVAFF
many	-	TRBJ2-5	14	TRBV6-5	TGTGCCAGCAGTTACTCGGGAGAGTTCGGGGCCCAGTACTTC	CASSYSGEFGAQYF
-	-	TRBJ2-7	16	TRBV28	TGTGCCAGCAGTTATACAGGAGGGGGCCGGCTCTACGAGCAGTACTTC	CASSYTGGGRLYEQYF
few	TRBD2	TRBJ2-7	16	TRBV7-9	TGTGCCAGCAGCCCCCGTGAACTAGCGGGAGTACGCGAGCAGTACTTC	CASSPRELAGVREQYF
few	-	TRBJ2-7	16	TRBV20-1	TGCAGTGCTAGAGAGATAACCCGCGGGACCTCCGGCGAGCAGTACTTC	CSAREITRGTSGEQYF
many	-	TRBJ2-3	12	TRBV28	TGTGCCAGCAGCTCAATGCCAGATACGCAGTATTTT	CASSSMPDTQYF
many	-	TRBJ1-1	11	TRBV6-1	TGTGCCAGCAATCTACCTCCTGAAGCTTTCTTT	CASNLPPEAFF
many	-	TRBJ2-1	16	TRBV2	TGTGCCAGCAGTGAAGGAAGGGGGGCGAACTACAATGAGCAGTTCTTC	CASSEGRGANYNEQFF
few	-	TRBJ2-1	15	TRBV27	TGTGCCAGCAGTACTCCACAGGGCTCCTACAATGAGCAGTTCTTC	CASSTPQGSYNEQFF
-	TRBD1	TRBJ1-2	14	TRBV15	TGTGCCACCAGCAGGGACAGGGCCAACTATGGCTACACCTTC	CATSRDRANYGYTF
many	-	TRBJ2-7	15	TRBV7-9	TGTGCCAGCAGCTTATGGGGGCCACAGAGGTTCGAGCAGTACTTC	CASSLWGPQRFEQYF
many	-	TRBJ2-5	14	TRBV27	TGTGCCAGCAGTTTTACGACGGGCCAAGAGACCCAGTACTTC	CASSFTTGQETQYF
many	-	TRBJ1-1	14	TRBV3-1	TGTGCCAGCAGCCCCTATATGGGGAACACTGAAGCTTTCTTT	CASSPYMGNTEAFF
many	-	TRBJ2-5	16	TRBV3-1	TGTGCCAGCAGCCACTCTGGGCGCAGGGGCGGGGAGACCCAGTACTTC	CASSHSGRRGGETQYF
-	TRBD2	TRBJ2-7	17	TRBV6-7	TGTGCCAGCAGTTACTCGAAGGCGGGGGATAAGAGCTACGAGCAGTACTTC	CASSYSKAGDKSYEQYF
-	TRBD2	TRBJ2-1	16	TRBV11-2	TGTGCCAGCAGCCAGACTAGCGGGAGATCCTACAATGAGCAGTTCTTC	CASSQTSGRSYNEQFF
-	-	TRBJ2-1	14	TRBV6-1	TGTGCCAGCGCGGTAGTAGCGGATAACAATGAGCAGTTCTTC	CASAVVADNNEQFF
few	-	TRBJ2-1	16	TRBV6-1	TGTGCCAGCAGTGAAGGTAGGAAGGGGACGTACAATGAGCAGTTCTTC	CASSEGRKGTYNEQFF
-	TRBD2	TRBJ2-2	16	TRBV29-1	TGCAGCGTTTTAATGGGGGAGGGACGGCTGACCGGGGAGCTGTTTTTT	CSVLMGEGRLTGELFF
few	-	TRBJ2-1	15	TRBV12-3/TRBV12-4	TGTGCCAGCAGTTCCCTCGGCGCAAGGGACAATGAGCAGTTCTTC	CASSSLGARDNEQFF
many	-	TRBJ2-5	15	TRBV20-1	TGCAGTGCTAGAGTACGACAGGGAGGAAGAGAGACCCAGTACTTC	CSARVRQGGRETQYF
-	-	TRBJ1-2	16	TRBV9	TGTGCCAGCAGCGTAGGTCTCCTCCCTCAGAGCTATGGCTACACCTTC	CASSVGLLPQSYGYTF
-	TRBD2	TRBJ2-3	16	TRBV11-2	TGTGCCAGCAGCTTAATGGCTAGCGGTAGCACAGATACGCAGTATTTT	CASSLMASGSTDTQYF
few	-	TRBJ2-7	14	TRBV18	TGTGCCAGTACCCCCGCCTCCGGGGGCAGGGAGCAGTACTTC	CASTPASGGREQYF
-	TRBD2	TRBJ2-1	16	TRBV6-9	TGTGCCAGCAGTTACGTGACTAGCGGGAGTGGTAATGAGCAGCTCTTC	CASSYVTSGSGNEQLF
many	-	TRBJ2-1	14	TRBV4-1	TGCGCCAGCAGCCAGATAATACAGGGTTACGAGCAGTTCTTC	CASSQIIQGYEQFF
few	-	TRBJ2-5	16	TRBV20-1	TGCAGTGCTAGAGATCTGGACGGGGGGCTTCCCGAGACCCAGTACTTC	CSARDLDGGLPETQYF